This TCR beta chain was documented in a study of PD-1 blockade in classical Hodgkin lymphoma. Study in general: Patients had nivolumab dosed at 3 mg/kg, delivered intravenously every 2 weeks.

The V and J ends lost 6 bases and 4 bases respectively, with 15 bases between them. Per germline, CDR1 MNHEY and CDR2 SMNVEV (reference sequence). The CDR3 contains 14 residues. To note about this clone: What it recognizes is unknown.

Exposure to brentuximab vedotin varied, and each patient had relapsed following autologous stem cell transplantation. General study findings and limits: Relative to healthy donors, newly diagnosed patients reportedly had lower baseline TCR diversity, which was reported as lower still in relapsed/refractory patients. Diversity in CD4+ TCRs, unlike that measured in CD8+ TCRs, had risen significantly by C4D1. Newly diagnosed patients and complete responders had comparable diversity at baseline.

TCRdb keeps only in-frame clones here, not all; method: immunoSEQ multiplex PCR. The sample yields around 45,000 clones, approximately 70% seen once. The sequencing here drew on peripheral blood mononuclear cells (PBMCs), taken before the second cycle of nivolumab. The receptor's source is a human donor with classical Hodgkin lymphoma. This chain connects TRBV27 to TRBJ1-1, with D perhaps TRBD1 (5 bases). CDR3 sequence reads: CASSPGAGVTEAFF. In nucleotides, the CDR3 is TGTGCCAGCAGCCCCGGAGCGGGGGTCACTGAAGCTTTCTTT.